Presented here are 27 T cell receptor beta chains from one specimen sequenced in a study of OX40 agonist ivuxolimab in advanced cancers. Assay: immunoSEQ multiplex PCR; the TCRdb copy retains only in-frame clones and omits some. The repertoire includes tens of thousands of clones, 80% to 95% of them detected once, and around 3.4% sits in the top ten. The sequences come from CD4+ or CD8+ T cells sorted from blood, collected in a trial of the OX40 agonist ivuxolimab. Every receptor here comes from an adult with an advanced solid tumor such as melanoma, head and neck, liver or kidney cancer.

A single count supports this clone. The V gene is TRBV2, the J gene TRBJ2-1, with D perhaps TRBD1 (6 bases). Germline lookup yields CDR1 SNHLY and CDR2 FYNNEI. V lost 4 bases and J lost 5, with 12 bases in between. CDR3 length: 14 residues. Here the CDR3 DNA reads TGTGCCAGCAGTGGTCAGGACAGCGACAATGAGCAGTTCTTC. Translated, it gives CASSGQDSDNEQFF.

CDR3 loop: CASTDGGGGYTF. The CDR3 DNA is TGTGCCAGCACGGACGGGGGCGGGGGCTACACCTTC. The V call is TRBV19, the J call TRBJ1-2, with D maybe TRBD1 (6 bases). The ends were cut back, 9 bases at V and 8 bases at J, with 16 bases in the middle. CDR1 and CDR2 (germline): LNHDA, SQIVND (reference sequence). The CDR3 loop spans 12 amino acids.

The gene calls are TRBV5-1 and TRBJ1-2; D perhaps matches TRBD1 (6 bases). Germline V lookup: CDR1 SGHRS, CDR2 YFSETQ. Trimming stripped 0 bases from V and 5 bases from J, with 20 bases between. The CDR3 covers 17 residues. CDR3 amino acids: CASSLGDIPGPSYGYTF. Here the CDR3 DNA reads TGCGCCAGCAGCTTGGGGGACATACCGGGACCGTCTTATGGCTACACCTTC. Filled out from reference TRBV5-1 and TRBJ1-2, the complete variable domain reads KAGVTQTPRYLIKTRGQQVTLSCSPISGHRSVSWYQQTPGQGLQFLFEYFSETQRNKGNFPGRFSGRQFSNSRSEMNVSTLELGDSALYLCASSLGDIPGPSYGYTFGSGTRLTVV.

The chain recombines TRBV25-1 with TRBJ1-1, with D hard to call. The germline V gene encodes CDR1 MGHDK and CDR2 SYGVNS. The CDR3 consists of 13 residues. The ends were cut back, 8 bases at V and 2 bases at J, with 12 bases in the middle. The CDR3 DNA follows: TGTGCCAGCTCAGCAGGCAGTAACACTGAAGCTTTCTTT. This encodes CASSAGSNTEAFF. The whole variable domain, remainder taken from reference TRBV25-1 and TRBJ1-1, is EADIYQTPRYLVIGTGKKITLECSQTMGHDKMYWYQQDPGMELHLIHYSYGVNSTEKGDLSSESTVSRIRTEHFPLTLESARPSHTSQYLCASSAGSNTEAFFGQGTRLTVV.

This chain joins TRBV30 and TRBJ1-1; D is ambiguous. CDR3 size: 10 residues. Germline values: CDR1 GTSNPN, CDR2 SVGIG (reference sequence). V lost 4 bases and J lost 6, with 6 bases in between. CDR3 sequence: CAWMGAEAFF. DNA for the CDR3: TGTGCCTGGATGGGAGCTGAAGCTTTCTTT.

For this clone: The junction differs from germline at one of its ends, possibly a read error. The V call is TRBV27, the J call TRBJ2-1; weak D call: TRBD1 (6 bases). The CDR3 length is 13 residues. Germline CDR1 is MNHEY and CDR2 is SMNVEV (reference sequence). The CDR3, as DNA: TGTGCCGGCAGCAGGGGAAGGGCCAATCAGCAGTTCTTC. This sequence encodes CAGSRGRANQQFF.

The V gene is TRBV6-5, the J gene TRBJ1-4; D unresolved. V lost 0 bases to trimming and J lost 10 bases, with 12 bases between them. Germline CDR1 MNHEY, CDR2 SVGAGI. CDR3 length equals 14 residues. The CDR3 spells CASSYSVREGKLFF. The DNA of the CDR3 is TGTGCCAGCAGTTACTCAGTTCGGGAGGGAAAACTGTTTTTT.

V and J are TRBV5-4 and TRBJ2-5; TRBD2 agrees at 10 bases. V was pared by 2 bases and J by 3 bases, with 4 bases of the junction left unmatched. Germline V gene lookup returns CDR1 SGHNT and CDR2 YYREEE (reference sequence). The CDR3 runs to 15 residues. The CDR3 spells CASSFPAGGKETQYF. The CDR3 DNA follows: TGTGCCAGCAGCTTCCCAGCGGGAGGGAAAGAGACCCAGTACTTC. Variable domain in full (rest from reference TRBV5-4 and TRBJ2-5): ETGVTQSPTHLIKTRGQQVTLRCSSQSGHNTVSWYQQALGQGPQFIFQYYREEENGRGNFPPRFSGLQFPNYSSELNVNALELDDSALYLCASSFPAGGKETQYFGPGTRLLVL.

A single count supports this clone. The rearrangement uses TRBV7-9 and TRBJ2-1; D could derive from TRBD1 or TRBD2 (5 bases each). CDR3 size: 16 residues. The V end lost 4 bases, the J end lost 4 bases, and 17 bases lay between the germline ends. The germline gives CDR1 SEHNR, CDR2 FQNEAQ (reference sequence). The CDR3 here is CASSSNPGEGYNEQFF. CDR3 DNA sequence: TGTGCCAGCAGCTCAAACCCGGGTGAGGGGTACAATGAGCAGTTCTTC. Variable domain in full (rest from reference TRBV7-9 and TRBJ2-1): DTGVSQNPRHKITKRGQNVTFRCDPISEHNRLYWYRQTLGQGPEFLTYFQNEAQLEKSRLLSDRFSAERPKGSFSTLEIQRTEQGDSAMYLCASSSNPGEGYNEQFFGPGTRLTVL.

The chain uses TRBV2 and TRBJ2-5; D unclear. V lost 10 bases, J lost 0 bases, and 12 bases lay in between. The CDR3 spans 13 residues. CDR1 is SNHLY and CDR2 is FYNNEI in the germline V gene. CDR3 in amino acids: CATNGRYQETQYF. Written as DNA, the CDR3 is TGTGCCACCAACGGACGGTACCAAGAGACCCAGTACTTC.

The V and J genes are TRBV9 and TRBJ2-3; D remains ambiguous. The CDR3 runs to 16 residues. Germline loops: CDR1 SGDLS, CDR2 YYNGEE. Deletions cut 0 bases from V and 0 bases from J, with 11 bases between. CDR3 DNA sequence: TGTGCCAGCAGCGTAGTTTGGGATTATAGCACAGATACGCAGTATTTT. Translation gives CASSVVWDYSTDTQYF.

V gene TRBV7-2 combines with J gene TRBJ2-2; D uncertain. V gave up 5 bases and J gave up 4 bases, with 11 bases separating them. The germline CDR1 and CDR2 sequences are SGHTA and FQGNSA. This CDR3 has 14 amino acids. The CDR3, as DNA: TGTGCCAGCAGCCCCCTGGGCACCACCGGGGAGCTGTTTTTT. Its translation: CASSPLGTTGELFF.

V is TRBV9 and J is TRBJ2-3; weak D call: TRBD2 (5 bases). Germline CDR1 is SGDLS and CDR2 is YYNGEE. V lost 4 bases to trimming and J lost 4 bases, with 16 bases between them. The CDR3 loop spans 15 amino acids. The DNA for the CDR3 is TGTGCCAGCAGCCCAGATCGGCTAGCAGCAGATACGCAGTATTTT. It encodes CASSPDRLAADTQYF.

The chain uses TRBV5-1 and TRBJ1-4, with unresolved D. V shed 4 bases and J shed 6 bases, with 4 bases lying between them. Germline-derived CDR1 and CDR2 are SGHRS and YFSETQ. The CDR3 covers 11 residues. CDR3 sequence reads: CASSKDEKLFF. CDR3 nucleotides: TGCGCCAGCAGCAAGGATGAAAAACTGTTTTTT.

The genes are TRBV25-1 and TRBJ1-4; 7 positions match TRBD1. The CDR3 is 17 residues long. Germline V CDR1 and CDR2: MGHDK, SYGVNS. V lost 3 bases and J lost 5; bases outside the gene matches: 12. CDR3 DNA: TGTGCCAGCAGTGACTCCATCGACAGGGCGGGGAATGAAAAACTGTTTTTT. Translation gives CASSDSIDRAGNEKLFF. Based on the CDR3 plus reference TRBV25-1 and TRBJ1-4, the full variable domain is EADIYQTPRYLVIGTGKKITLECSQTMGHDKMYWYQQDPGMELHLIHYSYGVNSTEKGDLSSESTVSRIRTEHFPLTLESARPSHTSQYLCASSDSIDRAGNEKLFFGSGTQLSVL.

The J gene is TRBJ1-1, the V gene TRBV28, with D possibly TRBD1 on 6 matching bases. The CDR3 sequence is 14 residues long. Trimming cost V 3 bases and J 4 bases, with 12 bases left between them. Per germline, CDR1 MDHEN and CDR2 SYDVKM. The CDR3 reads CASSFPTGITEAFF. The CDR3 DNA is TGTGCCAGCAGTTTCCCCACAGGGATCACTGAAGCTTTCTTT.

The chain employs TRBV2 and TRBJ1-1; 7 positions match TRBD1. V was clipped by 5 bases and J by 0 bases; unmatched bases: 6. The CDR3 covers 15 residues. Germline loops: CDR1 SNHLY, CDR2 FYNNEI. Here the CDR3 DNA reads TGTGCCAGCAGTTCGCAGGGGGTATTGAACACTGAAGCTTTCTTT. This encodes CASSSQGVLNTEAFF.

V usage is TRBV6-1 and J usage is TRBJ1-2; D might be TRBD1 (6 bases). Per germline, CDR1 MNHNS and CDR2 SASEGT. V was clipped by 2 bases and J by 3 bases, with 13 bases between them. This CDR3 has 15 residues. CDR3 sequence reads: CASSEYRAIDYGYTF. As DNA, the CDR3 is TGTGCCAGCAGTGAATACAGGGCAATCGACTATGGCTACACCTTC.

CDR3 loop: CASSFSASRLISYNEQFF. CDR3 DNA: TGTGCCAGCAGTTTCTCTGCATCTCGGCTCATCTCCTACAATGAGCAGTTCTTC. The V and J genes are TRBV28 and TRBJ2-1; D is undetermined. This CDR3 is built from 18 residues. Germline CDR1 and CDR2: MDHEN and SYDVKM. V lost 3 bases and J lost 0, with 18 bases in between.

The CDR3 reads CASSQDRGDATNEKLFF. DNA for the CDR3: TGCGCCAGCAGCCAAGATAGGGGCGATGCAACTAATGAAAAACTGTTTTTT. V gene TRBV4-3 combines with J gene TRBJ1-4, with D possibly TRBD1 on 5 matching bases. V shed 0 bases and J shed 0 bases, with 11 bases lying between them. CDR1 is LGHNA, CDR2 YSLEER, per germline. This CDR3 has 17 residues.

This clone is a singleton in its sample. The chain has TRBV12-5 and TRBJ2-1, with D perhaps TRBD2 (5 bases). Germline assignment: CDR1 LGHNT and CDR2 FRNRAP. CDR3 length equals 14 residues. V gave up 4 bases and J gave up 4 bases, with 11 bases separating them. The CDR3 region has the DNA TGTGCTAGTGGTTCCTTTTCGGGATACAATGAGCAGTTCTTC. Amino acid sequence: CASGSFSGYNEQFF.

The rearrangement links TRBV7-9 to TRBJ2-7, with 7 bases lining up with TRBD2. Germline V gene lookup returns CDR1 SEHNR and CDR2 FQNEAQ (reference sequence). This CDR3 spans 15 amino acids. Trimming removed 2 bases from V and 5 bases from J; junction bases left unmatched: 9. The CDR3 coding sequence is TGTGCCAGCAGCTTATTGGGAGGGGAGTGGAACGAGCAGTACTTC. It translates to CASSLLGGEWNEQYF.

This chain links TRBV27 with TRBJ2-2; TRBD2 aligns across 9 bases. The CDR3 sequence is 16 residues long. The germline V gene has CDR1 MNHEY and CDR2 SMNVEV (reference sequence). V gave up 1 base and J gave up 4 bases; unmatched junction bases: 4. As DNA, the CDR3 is TGTGCCAGCAGTTTATTTCCTAGCGGGGCCACCGGGGAGCTGTTTTTT. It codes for CASSLFPSGATGELFF.

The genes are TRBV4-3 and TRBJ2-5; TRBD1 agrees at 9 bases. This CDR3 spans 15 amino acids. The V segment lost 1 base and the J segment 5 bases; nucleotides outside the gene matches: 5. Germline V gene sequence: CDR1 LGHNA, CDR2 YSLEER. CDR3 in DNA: TGCGCCAGCAGCCAAGCACAGGGGGCGGGGGAGACCCAGTACTTC. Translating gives CASSQAQGAGETQYF.

The CDR3 loop reads CASSPASGAFEQYF. CDR3 bases: TGTGCCAGCAGTCCGGCTAGCGGTGCATTCGAGCAGTACTTC. This chain uses TRBV7-6 with TRBJ2-7, with 7 nucleotides matching TRBD2. CDR1 and CDR2 (germline): SGHVS, FNYEAQ. J gave up 6 bases and V 6 bases, and 11 bases lay outside the gene matches. The CDR3 covers 14 residues.

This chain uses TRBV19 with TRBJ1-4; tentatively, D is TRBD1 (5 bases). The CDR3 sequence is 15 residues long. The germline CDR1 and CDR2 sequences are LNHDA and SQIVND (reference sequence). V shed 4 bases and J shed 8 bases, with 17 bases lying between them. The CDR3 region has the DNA TGTGCCAGTAGTACGGGGGGACCGGCCCACGAAAAACTGTTTTTT. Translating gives CASSTGGPAHEKLFF.

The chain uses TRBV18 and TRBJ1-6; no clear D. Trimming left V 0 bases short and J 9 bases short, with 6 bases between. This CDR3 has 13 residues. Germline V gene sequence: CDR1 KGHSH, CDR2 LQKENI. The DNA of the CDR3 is TGTGCCAGCTCACCACCTGAGGGTTCACCCCTCCACTTT. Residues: CASSPPEGSPLHF.